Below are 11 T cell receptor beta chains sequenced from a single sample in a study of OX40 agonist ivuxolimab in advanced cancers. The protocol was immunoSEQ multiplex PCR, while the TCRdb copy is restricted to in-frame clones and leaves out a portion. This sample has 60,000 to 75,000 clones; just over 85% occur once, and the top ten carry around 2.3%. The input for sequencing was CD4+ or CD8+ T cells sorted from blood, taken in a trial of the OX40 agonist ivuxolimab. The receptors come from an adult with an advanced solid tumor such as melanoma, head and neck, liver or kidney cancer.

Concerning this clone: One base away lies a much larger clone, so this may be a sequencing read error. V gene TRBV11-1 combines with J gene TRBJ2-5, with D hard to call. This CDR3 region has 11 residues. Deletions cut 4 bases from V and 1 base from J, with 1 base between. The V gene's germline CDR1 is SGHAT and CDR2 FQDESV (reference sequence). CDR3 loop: CASSSQETQYF. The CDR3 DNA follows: TGTGCCAGCAGCTCCCAAGAGACCCAGTACTTC.

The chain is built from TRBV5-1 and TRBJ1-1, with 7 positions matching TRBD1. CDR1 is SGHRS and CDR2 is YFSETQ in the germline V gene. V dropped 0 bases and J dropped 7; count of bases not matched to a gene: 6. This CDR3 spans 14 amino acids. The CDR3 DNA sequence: TGCGCCAGCAGCTTGGGCCCAGGGGGGCGTGAAGCTTTCTTT. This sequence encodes CASSLGPGGREAFF.

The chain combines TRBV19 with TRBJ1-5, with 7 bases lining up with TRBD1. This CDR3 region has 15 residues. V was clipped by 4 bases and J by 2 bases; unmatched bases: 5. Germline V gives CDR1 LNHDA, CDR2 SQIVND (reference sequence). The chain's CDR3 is CASSSEGGGNQPQHF. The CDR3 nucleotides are TGTGCCAGTAGTAGTGAAGGGGGCGGCAATCAGCCCCAGCATTTT.

The CDR3 DNA reads TGTGCCAGCTTGAGAGAACAAGGGGGAGAAAAACTGTTTTTT. It is translated as CASLREQGGEKLFF. The gene calls are TRBV2 and TRBJ1-4; weak D call: TRBD1 (6 bases). V was clipped by 8 bases and J by 8 bases, with 18 bases between them. The germline gives CDR1 SNHLY, CDR2 FYNNEI. This CDR3 region has 14 residues.

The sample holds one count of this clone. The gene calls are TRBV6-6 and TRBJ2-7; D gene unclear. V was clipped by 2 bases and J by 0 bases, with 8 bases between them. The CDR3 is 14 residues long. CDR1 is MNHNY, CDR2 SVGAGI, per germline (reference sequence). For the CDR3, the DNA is TGTGCCAGCAGTTACGGGGAAGGCTCCTACGAGCAGTACTTC. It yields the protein CASSYGEGSYEQYF.

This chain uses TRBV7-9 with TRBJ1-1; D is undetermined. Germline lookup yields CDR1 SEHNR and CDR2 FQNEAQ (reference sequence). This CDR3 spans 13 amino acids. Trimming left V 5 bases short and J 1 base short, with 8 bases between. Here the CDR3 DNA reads TGTGCCAGCAGCAAAACTACGAACACTGAAGCTTTCTTT. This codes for CASSKTTNTEAFF.

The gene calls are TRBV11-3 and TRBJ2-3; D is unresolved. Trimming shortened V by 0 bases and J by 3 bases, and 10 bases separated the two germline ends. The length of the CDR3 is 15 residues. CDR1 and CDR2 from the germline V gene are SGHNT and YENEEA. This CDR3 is CASSLDPAATDTQYF. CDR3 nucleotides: TGTGCCAGCAGCTTAGATCCGGCGGCAACAGATACGCAGTATTTT.

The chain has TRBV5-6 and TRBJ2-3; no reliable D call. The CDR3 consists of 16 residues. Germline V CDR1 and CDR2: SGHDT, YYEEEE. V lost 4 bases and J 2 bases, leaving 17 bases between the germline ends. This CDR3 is CASSPKSGAVTDTQYF. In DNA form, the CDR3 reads TGTGCCAGCAGCCCGAAGTCCGGAGCAGTCACAGATACGCAGTATTTT.

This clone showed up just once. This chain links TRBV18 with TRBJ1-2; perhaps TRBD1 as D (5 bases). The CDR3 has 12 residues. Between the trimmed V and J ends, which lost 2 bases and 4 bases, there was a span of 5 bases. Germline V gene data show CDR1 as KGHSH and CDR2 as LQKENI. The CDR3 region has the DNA TGTGCCAGCTCACCAGGGGCCTATGGCTACACCTTC. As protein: CASSPGAYGYTF.

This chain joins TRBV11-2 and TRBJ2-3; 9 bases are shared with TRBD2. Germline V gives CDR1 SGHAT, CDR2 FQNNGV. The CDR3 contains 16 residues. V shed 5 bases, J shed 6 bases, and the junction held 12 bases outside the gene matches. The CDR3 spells CASSRASGATGDTQYF. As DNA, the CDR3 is TGTGCCAGCAGCAGAGCTAGCGGGGCTACAGGGGATACGCAGTATTTT.

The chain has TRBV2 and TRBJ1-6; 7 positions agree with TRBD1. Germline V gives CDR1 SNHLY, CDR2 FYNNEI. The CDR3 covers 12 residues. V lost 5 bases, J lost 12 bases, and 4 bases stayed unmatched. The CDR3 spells CASSNTGVPLHF. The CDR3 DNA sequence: TGTGCCAGCAGTAATACAGGGGTACCCCTCCACTTT.